The 17 T cell receptor beta chains below come from one sample, sequenced in a study of T-cell memory formation after mild COVID-19. TCRdb re-derived calls from the 5' RACE reads in MiXCR, one entry per CDR3 protein. The sample shows about 340,000 distinct CDR3 sequences, 20% to 25% of them seen only once. The sequencing sample was made of PBMCs or a T cell subset sorted from them (not recorded which). These receptors originate from a man younger than 30 who had mild COVID-19 (a few samples of this study predate the infection). Cell type and time point are not known.

The chain's CDR3 is CASTGGSSGGANVLTF. The DNA for the CDR3 is TGTGCCAGCACGGGGGGCTCATCTGGTGGGGCCAACGTCCTGACTTTC. This chain connects TRBV6-2 or TRBV6-3 to TRBJ2-6; a possible D gene is TRBD2 (7 bases). CDR3 size: 16 residues. The ends were cut back, 7 bases at V and 3 bases at J, with 16 bases in the middle. Germline V CDR1 and CDR2: MNHEY, SVGEGT.

This clonotype was detected a few times. The J gene is TRBJ2-7, the V gene TRBV6-2 or TRBV6-3, with a possible D match to TRBD2 (6 bases). The CDR3 is 15 amino acids. The V gene lost 0 bases and the J gene lost 3 bases, with 12 bases spanning the gap. Germline V CDR1 and CDR2: MNHEY, SVGEGT. CDR3 bases: TGTGCCAGCAGTTACTCGACTAGGGCGGTCTACGAGCAGTACTTC. Translating gives CASSYSTRAVYEQYF.

V gene TRBV7-3 combines with J gene TRBJ2-7; D ambiguous. CDR3 size: 13 residues. Trimming removed 5 bases from V and 7 bases from J, with 15 bases in between. CDR1 is SGHTA and CDR2 is FQGTGA in the germline V gene. DNA of the CDR3: TGTGCCAGCAGCGCCGTTGGTGGGTCTGAGCAGTACGTC. Protein product: CASSAVGGSEQYV.

J is TRBJ2-3 and V is TRBV4-1; maybe TRBD2 (6 bases). V was pared by 3 bases and J by 0 bases, with 16 bases between. CDR3 size: 17 residues. Germline V gene data show CDR1 as MGHRA and CDR2 as YSYEKL. The DNA for the CDR3 is TGCGCCAGCAGCCAGGGCCTAGCGCCGTCTAGCACAGATACGCAGTATTTT. This sequence encodes CASSQGLAPSSTDTQYF.

This clonotype has only a few counts. The rearrangement links TRBV6-5 to TRBJ2-1, with 12 nucleotides matching TRBD2. With V trimmed by 6 bases and J by 10 bases, 10 bases remained unmatched. CDR1 and CDR2 (germline): MNHEY, SVGAGI. The length of the CDR3 is 15 residues. CDR3 nucleotide sequence: TGTGCCAGCAGCCAACGGGGGCTAGCGGGGGGGGAGCAGTTCTTC. This encodes CASSQRGLAGGEQFF.

The chain has TRBV20-1 and TRBJ1-3; D ambiguous. CDR1 is DFQATT, CDR2 SNEGSKA, per germline (reference sequence). Trimming stripped 6 bases from V and 0 bases from J, with 9 bases between. The CDR3 length is 13 residues. CDR3 region: CSASADSGNTIYF. CDR3 nucleotide sequence: TGCAGTGCCAGTGCAGACTCTGGAAACACCATATATTTT.

A few counts support this clonotype. The chain combines TRBV11-2 with TRBJ2-7; TRBD1 aligns across 7 bases. The CDR3 consists of 12 residues. V shed 4 bases and J 9 bases; nucleotides not matched to a gene: 6. The germline V gene has CDR1 SGHAT and CDR2 FQNNGV. CDR3 protein: CASSSTGKAQYF. The DNA for the CDR3 is TGTGCCAGCAGCTCGACAGGGAAGGCGCAGTACTTC.

This clonotype was picked up a small number of times. V gene TRBV5-1 combines with J gene TRBJ2-1; 8 bases are shared with TRBD2. The germline V gene encodes CDR1 SGHRS and CDR2 YFSETQ. The length of the CDR3 is 15 residues. V was pared by 4 bases and J by 3 bases, with 6 bases of the junction left unmatched. The CDR3 loop reads CASSPSGGLYNEQFF. As DNA, the CDR3 is TGCGCCAGCAGCCCCAGCGGGGGCCTCTACAATGAGCAGTTCTTC.

This clonotype was seen a few times. The genes are TRBV5-1 and TRBJ2-1; D not certain. Germline V lookup: CDR1 SGHRS, CDR2 YFSETQ. The CDR3 has 15 residues. V shed 0 bases and J shed 8 bases, with 15 bases lying between them. DNA of the CDR3: TGCGCCAGCAGCTTGGCAAGCCTCCTCGGCGATGAGCAGTTCTTC. Its translation is CASSLASLLGDEQFF.

The sample holds a few counts of this clonotype. The rearrangement uses TRBV4-1 and TRBJ2-1; weak D call: TRBD2 (5 bases). CDR1 and CDR2 (germline): MGHRA, YSYEKL. Between the trimmed V and J ends, which lost 0 bases and 9 bases, there was a span of 6 bases. The CDR3 runs to 12 residues. CDR3 sequence (DNA): TGCGCCAGCAGCCAAGACGGGATTGAGCAGTTCTTC. The encoded protein is CASSQDGIEQFF.

The chain recombines TRBV7-2 with TRBJ2-2, with TRBD2 identical over 11 bases. The junction had 2 bases not matched to a gene; V was cut back by 0 bases and J by 8 bases. Germline values: CDR1 SGHTA, CDR2 FQGNSA. The CDR3 is 15 amino acids. CDR3 sequence reads: CASSLAGTSGGELFF. In nucleotides, the CDR3 is TGTGCCAGCAGCTTAGCGGGGACTAGCGGTGGGGAGCTGTTTTTT. The full variable domain, its missing parts supplied by reference TRBV7-2 and TRBJ2-2, is GAGVSQSPSNKVTEKGKDVELRCDPISGHTALYWYRQSLGQGLEFLIYFQGNSAPDKSGLPSDRFSAERTGGSVSTLTIQRTQQEDSAVYLCASSLAGTSGGELFFGEGSRLTVL.

The chain carries TRBV20-1 and TRBJ2-3; 8 nucleotides match TRBD2. The J segment lost 1 base and the V segment lost 3 bases, leaving 6 bases of the junction unmatched. This CDR3 is 15 amino acids long. Germline V gives CDR1 DFQATT, CDR2 SNEGSKA (reference sequence). DNA for the CDR3: TGCAGTGCTAGTGCATTAGCGGGGCGCACAGATACGCAGTATTTT. Amino acids: CSASALAGRTDTQYF.

This clonotype was seen only a few times. The CDR3 protein is CSASYGGDWSEQYF. In DNA, the CDR3 is TGCAGTGCTAGTTACGGGGGTGATTGGAGCGAGCAGTACTTC. The V and J genes are TRBV20-1 and TRBJ2-7; possible D gene TRBD2, 6 bases. This CDR3 contains 14 residues. Germline V lookup: CDR1 DFQATT, CDR2 SNEGSKA (reference sequence). The V and J ends lost 3 bases and 6 bases respectively, with 18 bases between them.

There are a few counts of this clonotype. The chain recombines TRBV29-1 with TRBJ1-1; D not resolved. The CDR3 runs 12 residues. With 5 bases removed from V and 11 bases from J, the gap between germline ends came to 18 bases. Germline values: CDR1 SQVTM, CDR2 ANQGSEA. CDR3 in amino acids: CSVQPLPGVAFF. CDR3 in DNA: TGCAGCGTTCAACCCCTCCCGGGCGTGGCTTTCTTT.

This clonotype was seen only a few times. This chain uses TRBV10-3 with TRBJ2-7, with D uncertain. Deletions cut 5 bases from V and 1 base from J, with 15 bases between. The CDR3 sequence is 15 residues long. Germline CDR1 is ENHRY and CDR2 is SYGVKD. The CDR3 nucleotides are TGTGCCATCAGTTTCGGTGGTGAGAGGTCCTACGAGCAGTACTTC. This translates into CAISFGGERSYEQYF.

This clonotype has just a few counts. This chain uses TRBV7-6 with TRBJ1-1; tentatively, D is TRBD1 (6 bases). V was trimmed by 5 bases and J by 2 bases, leaving 15 bases between them. The CDR3 has 15 amino acids. CDR1 and CDR2 (germline): SGHVS, FNYEAQ. As DNA, the CDR3 is TGTGCCAGCAGCCCCCGGACAGAGGGCAACACTGAAGCTTTCTTT. Translated: CASSPRTEGNTEAFF.

This clonotype appeared a single time. A read error may be the cause here, since a much bigger clone is one base away. The chain recombines TRBV9 with TRBJ2-3; no firm D call. V was pared by 3 bases and J by 2 bases, with 7 bases between. The CDR3 runs to 13 residues. Germline CDR1 SGDLS, CDR2 YYNGEE. This CDR3 reads CASSALITDTQYF. Written as DNA, the CDR3 is TGTGCCAGCAGCGCTCTCATCACAGATACGCAGTATTTT.